This T cell receptor beta chain was recovered during a study of T-cell memory formation after mild COVID-19. Broader study findings: Later expanders leaned CD4+, whereas clones that contracted between day 15 and 85 were balanced CD4/CD8.

TCRdb called the 5' RACE reads again in MiXCR, with one record for every CDR3 protein. Of 65,000 to 95,000 distinct CDR3 sequences in the sample, around 13% are singletons; the top ten hold more than 35%. Worth noting for this clonotype: Antigen specificity is unknown.

CDR3 length: 16 amino acids. Germline V gene data show CDR1 as MDHEN and CDR2 as SYDVKM. Trimming cost V 5 bases and J 1 base; bases outside gene matches: 9. Sequenced material: PBMCs or a T cell subset sorted from them (not recorded which). The sequence was obtained from a man in his late teens or twenties who had mild COVID-19 (a few samples of this study predate the infection). Cell type and time point are not known. The V and J genes are TRBV28 and TRBJ2-5, with 8 nucleotides matching TRBD1. The CDR3 protein is CASSPRTGKGQETQYF. The CDR3 DNA reads as TGTGCCAGCAGTCCTAGGACAGGGAAGGGCCAAGAGACCCAGTACTTC.